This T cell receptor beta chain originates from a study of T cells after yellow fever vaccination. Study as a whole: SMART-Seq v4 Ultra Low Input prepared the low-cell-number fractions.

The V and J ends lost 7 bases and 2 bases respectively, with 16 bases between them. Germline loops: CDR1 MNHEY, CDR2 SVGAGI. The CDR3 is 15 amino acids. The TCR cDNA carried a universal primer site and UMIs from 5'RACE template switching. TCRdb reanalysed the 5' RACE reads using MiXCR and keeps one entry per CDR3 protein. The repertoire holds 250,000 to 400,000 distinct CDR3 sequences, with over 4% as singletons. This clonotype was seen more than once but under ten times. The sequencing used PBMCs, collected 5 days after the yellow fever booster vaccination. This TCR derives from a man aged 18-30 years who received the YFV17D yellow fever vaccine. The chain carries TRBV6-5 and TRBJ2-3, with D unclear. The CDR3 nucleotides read TGTGCCAGCACCATAGGGTACAGCCTCACAGATACGCAGTATTTT. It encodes CASTIGYSLTDTQYF.